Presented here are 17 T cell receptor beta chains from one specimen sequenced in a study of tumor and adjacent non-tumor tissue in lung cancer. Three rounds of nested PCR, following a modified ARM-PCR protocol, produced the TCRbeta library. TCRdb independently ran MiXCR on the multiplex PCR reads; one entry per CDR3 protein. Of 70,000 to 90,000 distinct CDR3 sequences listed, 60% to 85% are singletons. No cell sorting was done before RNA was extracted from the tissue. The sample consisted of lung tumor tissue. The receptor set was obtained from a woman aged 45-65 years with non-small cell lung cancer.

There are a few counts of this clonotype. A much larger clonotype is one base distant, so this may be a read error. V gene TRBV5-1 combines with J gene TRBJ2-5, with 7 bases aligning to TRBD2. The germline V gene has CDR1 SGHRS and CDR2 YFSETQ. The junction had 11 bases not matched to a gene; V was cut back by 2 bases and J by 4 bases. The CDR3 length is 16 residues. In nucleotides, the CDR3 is TGCGCCAGCAGCTTCGGACTAACGGGAGGAGCAGAGACCCAGTACTTC. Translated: CASSFGLTGGAETQYF.

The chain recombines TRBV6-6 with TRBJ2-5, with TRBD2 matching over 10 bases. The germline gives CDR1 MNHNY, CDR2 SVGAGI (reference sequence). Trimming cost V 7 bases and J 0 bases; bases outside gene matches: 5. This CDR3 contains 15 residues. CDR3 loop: CASIGTSVDQETQYF. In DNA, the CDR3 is TGTGCCAGCATCGGGACTAGCGTAGACCAAGAGACCCAGTACTTC.

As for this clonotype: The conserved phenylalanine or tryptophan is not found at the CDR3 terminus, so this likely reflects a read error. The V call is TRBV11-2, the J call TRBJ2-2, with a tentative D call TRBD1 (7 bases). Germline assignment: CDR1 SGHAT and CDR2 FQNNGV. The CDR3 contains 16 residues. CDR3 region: CASSGFQGGNSGELFL. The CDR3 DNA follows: TGTGCCAGCAGTGGATTCCAGGGGGGAAACAGCGGGGAGCTGTTTTTA.

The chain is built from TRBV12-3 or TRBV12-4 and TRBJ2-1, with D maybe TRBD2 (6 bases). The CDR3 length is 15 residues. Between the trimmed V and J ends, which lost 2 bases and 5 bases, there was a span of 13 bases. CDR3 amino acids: CASSLLDGSHNEQFF. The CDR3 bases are TGTGCCAGCAGTTTATTAGACGGGAGCCACAATGAGCAGTTCTTC.

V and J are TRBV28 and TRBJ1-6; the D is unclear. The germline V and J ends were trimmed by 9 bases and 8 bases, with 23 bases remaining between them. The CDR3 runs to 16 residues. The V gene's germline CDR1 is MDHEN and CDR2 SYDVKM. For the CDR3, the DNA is TGTGCCAGTAACAACTGGGAGAGTGAGAAAGATTCACCCCTCCACTTT. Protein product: CASNNWESEKDSPLHF. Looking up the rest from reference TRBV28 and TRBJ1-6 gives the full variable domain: DVKVTQSSRYLVKRTGEKVFLECVQDMDHENMFWYRQDPGLGLRLIYFSYDVKMKEKGDIPEGYSVSREKKERFSLILESASTNQTSMYLCASNNWESEKDSPLHFGNGTRLTVT.

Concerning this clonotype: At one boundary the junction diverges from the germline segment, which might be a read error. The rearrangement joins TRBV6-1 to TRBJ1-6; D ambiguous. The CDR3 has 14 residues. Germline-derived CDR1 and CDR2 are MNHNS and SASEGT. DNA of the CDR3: TGTGCCAGCAGTGATTGGGCTAGGTATTCACTCCTCCACTTT. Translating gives CASSDWARYSLLHF.

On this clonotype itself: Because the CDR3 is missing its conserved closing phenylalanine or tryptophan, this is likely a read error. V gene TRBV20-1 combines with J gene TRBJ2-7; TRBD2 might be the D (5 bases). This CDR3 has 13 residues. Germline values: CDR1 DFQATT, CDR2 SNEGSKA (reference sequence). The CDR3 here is CNAREGSSYEQYL. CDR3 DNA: TGCAATGCTAGAGAGGGTAGCTCCTACGAGCAGTACTTA.

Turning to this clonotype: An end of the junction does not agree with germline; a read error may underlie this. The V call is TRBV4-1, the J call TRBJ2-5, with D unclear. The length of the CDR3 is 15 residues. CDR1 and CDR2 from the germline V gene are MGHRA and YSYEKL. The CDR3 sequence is CDSSQDRNSHETQYF. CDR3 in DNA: TGCGACAGCAGCCAAGATCGTAACTCGCACGAGACCCAGTACTTC.

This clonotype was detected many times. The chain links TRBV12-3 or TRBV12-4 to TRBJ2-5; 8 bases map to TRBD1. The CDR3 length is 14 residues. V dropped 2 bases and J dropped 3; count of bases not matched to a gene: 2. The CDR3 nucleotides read TGTGCCAGCAGTTTAATGGACAGGGAAGAGACCCAGTACTTC. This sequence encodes CASSLMDREETQYF.

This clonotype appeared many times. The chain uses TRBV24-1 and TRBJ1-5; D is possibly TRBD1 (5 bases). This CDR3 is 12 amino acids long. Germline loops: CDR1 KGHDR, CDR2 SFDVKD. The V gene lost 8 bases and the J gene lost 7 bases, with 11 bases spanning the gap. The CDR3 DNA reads TGTGCCACCAAGCCGTGGGGCCAGCCCCAGCATTTT. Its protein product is CATKPWGQPQHF.

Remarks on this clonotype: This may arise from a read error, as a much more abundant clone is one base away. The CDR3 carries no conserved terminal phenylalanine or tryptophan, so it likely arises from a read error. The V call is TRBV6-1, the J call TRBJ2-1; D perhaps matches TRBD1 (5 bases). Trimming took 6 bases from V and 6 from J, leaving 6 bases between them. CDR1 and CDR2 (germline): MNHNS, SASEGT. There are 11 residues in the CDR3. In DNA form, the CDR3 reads TGTGCCAGCAGGACAGTCAATGAGCAGTTCCTC. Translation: CASRTVNEQFL.

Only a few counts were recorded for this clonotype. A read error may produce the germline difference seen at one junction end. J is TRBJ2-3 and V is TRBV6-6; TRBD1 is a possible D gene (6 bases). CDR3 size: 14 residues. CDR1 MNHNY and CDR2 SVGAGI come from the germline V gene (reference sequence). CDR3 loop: CTCSAQGHTDMQYF. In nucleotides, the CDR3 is TGTACCTGCAGTGCCCAGGGACACACAGATATGCAGTATTTT.

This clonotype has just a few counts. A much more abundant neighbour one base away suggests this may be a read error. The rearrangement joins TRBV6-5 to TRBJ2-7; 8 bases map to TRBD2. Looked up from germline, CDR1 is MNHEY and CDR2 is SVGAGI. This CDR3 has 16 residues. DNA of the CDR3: TGTGTCAGCAGTTACGGGGGGGTGGGAGAGAATAACGAGCAGTACTTC. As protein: CVSSYGGVGENNEQYF.

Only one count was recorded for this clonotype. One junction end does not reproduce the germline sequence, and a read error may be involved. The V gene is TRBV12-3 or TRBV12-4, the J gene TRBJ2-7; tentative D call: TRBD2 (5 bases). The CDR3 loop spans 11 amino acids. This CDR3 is CTSTYKREQYF. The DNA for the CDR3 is TGTACCAGCACTTACAAGAGGGAGCAATACTTC.

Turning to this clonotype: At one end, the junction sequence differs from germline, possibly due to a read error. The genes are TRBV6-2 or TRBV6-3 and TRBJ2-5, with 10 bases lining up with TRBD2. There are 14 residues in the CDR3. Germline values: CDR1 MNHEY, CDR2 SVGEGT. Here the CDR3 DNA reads TGTACCAGCAGCCTAGCGGGAGTTGGTGAGACCCAGTATTTC. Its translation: CTSSLAGVGETQYF.

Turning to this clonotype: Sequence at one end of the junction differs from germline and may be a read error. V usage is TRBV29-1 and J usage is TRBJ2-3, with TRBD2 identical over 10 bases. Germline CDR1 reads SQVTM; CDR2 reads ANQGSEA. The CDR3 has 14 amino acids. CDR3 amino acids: CSASSGRESDAHYF. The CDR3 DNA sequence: TGCAGCGCTTCTAGCGGGAGAGAGTCAGATGCGCATTATTTT.

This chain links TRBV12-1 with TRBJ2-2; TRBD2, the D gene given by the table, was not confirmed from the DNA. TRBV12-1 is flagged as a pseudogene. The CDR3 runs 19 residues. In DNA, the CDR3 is TGTCCCAGCAGCTTGTTCTGTAAACCGACTAGAATCGGCACAGGGGAGCTGTTTTTT. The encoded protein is CPSSLFCKPTRIGTGELFF.